This entry lists 13 T cell receptor beta chains sequenced from one sample in a study of control samples from healthy donors and cancer patients (dated by TCRdb to the early 2020s). Libraries came from the immunoSEQ multiplex PCR assay. TCRdb limited this immuneACCESS table to in-frame rearrangements with V and J called. A share of clones is missing; checked studies link under half to unresolved V genes, and the rest is unexplained. This sample lists around 41,000 clones; approximately 94% were detected once. Of the sample, 24% falls within the top ten clones. Material: blood. All receptors derive from a man aged 55 to 70 in good health.

V gene TRBV3-1 (or the pseudogene TRBV3-2) combines with J gene TRBJ2-7; D gene ambiguous. The germline V gene encodes CDR1 LGHDT and CDR2 YNNKEL (reference sequence). The CDR3 contains 13 residues. Trimming pared 1 base from V and 7 bases from J, leaving 11 bases between. CDR3 sequence reads: CASSQVGAREQYF. In DNA form, the CDR3 reads TGTGCCAGCAGCCAAGTAGGAGCTCGGGAGCAGTACTTC.

J is TRBJ2-2 and V is TRBV18, with 10 bases lining up with TRBD1. J was trimmed by 9 bases and V by 3 bases; bases with no gene match: 7. In germline, CDR1 is KGHSH, CDR2 LQKENI. The CDR3 is made up of 15 amino acids. This chain's CDR3 is CASSPRDRGFRELFF. The CDR3 region has the DNA TGTGCCAGCTCACCTCGGGACAGGGGATTCCGGGAGCTGTTTTTT.

The sample holds one count of this clone. The CDR3 here is CASSADYYGYTF. DNA for the CDR3: TGTGCCAGCAGCGCCGACTACTATGGCTACACCTTC. This chain uses TRBV5-8 with TRBJ1-2; D is unresolved. This CDR3 comprises 12 residues. V lost 4 bases and J 3 bases, leaving 7 bases between the germline ends. Germline V gives CDR1 SGHTS, CDR2 YDEGEE. The whole variable domain, filled in from reference TRBV5-8 and TRBJ1-2, reads EAGVTQSPTHLIKTRGQQATLRCSPISGHTSVYWYQQALGLGLQFLLWYDEGEERNRGNFPPRFSGRQFPNYSSELNVNALELEDSALYLCASSADYYGYTFGSGTRLTVV.

The chain employs TRBV24-1 and TRBJ2-2; D possibly corresponds to TRBD1 (6 bases). Germline loops: CDR1 KGHDR, CDR2 SFDVKD. This CDR3 contains 16 residues. Deletions cut 0 bases from V and 2 bases from J, with 9 bases between. The CDR3 loop reads CATSDLTGPNTGELFF. The CDR3 nucleotides are TGTGCCACCAGTGATTTGACAGGGCCTAACACCGGGGAGCTGTTTTTT.

The chain joins TRBV6-2 or TRBV6-3 to TRBJ1-1; D may be TRBD1 (5 bases). V dropped 4 bases and J dropped 3 bases, with 6 bases sitting between them. The V gene's germline CDR1 is MNHEY and CDR2 SVGEGT. This CDR3 has 12 residues. The DNA of the CDR3 is TGTGCCAGCAGTTGGGGGGACACTGAAGCTTTCTTT. Its translation is CASSWGDTEAFF.

The rearrangement uses TRBV12-3 or TRBV12-4 and TRBJ2-7; either TRBD1 or TRBD2 may supply D (7 bases each). The germline V and J ends were trimmed by 8 bases and 3 bases, with 11 bases remaining between them. The CDR3 is 12 residues long. This CDR3 reads CASQRDSYEQYF. The CDR3 DNA reads as TGTGCCAGCCAGCGGGACAGCTACGAGCAGTACTTC.

The chain combines TRBV28 with TRBJ1-4, with 9 bases fitting TRBD1. Looked up from germline, CDR1 is MDHEN and CDR2 is SYDVKM. The CDR3 extends over 15 amino acids. Trimming took 5 bases from V and 7 from J; bases not matched to a gene: 8. The CDR3 DNA reads TGTGCCAGCAGTCCAATGACAGGGGGGGGTGAAAAACTGTTTTTT. Amino acid sequence: CASSPMTGGGEKLFF.

The V and J genes are TRBV19 and TRBJ1-5; 8 positions match TRBD1. V gave up 5 bases and J gave up 7 bases; unmatched junction bases: 13. CDR1 is LNHDA and CDR2 is SQIVND in the germline V gene (reference sequence). This CDR3 is 16 amino acids long. The CDR3 sequence is CASSGPGTGGGQPQHF. The DNA of the CDR3 is TGTGCCAGTAGTGGCCCCGGGACAGGAGGTGGGCAGCCCCAGCATTTT.

The chain combines TRBV5-4 with TRBJ2-6; 8 bases are shared with TRBD2. Germline CDR1 and CDR2: SGHNT and YYREEE (reference sequence). V trimming: 4 bases; J trimming: 2 bases; junction bases outside the gene matches: 2. There are 15 residues in the CDR3. The CDR3 DNA sequence: TGTGCCAGCAGCCCCGGGGGGGCTGGGGCCAACGTCCTGACTTTC. This sequence encodes CASSPGGAGANVLTF.

The V gene is TRBV6-2 or TRBV6-3, the J gene TRBJ2-1, with 7 positions matching TRBD2. CDR1 is MNHEY, CDR2 SVGEGT, per germline. V lost 4 bases and J lost 6; bases outside the gene matches: 15. The CDR3 contains 17 residues. CDR3 amino acids: CASSFLRGGSSANEQFF. The CDR3, as DNA: TGTGCCAGCAGTTTTCTCCGCGGCGGGAGCTCAGCCAATGAGCAGTTCTTC.

The chain uses TRBV11-2 and TRBJ2-4; no definite D call. CDR1 SGHAT and CDR2 FQNNGV come from the germline V gene. The CDR3 runs to 19 residues. Trimming removed 1 base from V and 0 bases from J, with 19 bases in between. The DNA of the CDR3 is TGTGCCAGCAGCTTAGCACCCCTGAATCGCTTCGTAGCCAAAAACATTCAGTACTTC. Protein product: CASSLAPLNRFVAKNIQYF. The variable domain in full, completed from reference TRBV11-2 and TRBJ2-4, reads EAGVAQSPRYKIIEKRQSVAFWCNPISGHATLYWYQQILGQGPKLLIQFQNNGVVDDSQLPKDRFSAERLKGVDSTLKIQPAKLEDSAVYLCASSLAPLNRFVAKNIQYFGAGTRLSVL.

This chain connects TRBV5-8 to TRBJ1-1; 9 bases match TRBD1. In germline, CDR1 is SGHTS, CDR2 YDEGEE. The CDR3 totals 16 residues. Trimming at V came to 0 bases and at J to 6 bases, leaving 9 bases not matched to a gene. CDR3 sequence: CASSLDTGQGNAEAFF. As DNA, the CDR3 is TGTGCCAGCAGCTTGGATACGGGACAGGGTAACGCTGAAGCTTTCTTT.

CDR3 protein: CASSLRGYHTDTQYF. The CDR3 DNA reads as TGTGCCAGCAGCTTAAGGGGATACCACACAGATACGCAGTATTTT. V and J are TRBV11-2 and TRBJ2-3; D might be TRBD1 (5 bases). This CDR3 has 15 residues. Between the trimmed V and J ends, which lost 2 bases and 2 bases, there was a span of 11 bases. The germline V gene encodes CDR1 SGHAT and CDR2 FQNNGV.